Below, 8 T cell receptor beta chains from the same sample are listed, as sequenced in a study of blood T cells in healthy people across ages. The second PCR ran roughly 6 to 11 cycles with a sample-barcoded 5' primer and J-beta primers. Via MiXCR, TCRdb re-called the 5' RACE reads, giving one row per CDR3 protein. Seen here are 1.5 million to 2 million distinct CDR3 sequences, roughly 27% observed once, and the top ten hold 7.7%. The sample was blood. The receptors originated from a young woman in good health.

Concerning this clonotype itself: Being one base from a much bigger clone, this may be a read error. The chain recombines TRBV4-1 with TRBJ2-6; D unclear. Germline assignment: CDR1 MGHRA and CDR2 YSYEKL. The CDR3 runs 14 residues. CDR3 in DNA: TGCACCAGCAGCCAGTTAATCCAGCCCCCGGTCCTGACTTTC. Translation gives CTSSQLIQPPVLTF.

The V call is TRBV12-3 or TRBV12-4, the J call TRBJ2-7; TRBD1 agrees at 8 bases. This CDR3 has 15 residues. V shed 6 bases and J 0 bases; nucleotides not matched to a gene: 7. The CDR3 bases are TGTGCCAGCAGGGCGCAGGGGGCGGGCTCCTACGAGCAGTACTTC. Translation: CASRAQGAGSYEQYF.

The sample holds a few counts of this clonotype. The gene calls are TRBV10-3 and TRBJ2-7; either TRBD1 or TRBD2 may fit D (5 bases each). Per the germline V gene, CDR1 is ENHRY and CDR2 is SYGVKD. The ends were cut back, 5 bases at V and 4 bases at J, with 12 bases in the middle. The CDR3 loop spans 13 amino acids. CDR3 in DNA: TGTGCCATCAGTACCACGAGGGGATACGAGCAGTACTTC. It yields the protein CAISTTRGYEQYF.

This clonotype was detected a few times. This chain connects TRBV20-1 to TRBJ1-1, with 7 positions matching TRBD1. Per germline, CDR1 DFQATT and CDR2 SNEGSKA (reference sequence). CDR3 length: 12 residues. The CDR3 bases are TGCAGAGGGGACAGACTTGAACAGGGAGCTTTCTTT. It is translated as CRGDRLEQGAFF.

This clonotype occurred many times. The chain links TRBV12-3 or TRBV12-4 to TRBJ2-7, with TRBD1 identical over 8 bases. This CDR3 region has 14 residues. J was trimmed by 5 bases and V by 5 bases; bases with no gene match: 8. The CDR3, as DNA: TGTGCCAGCAGTCAAGGACAGGGAATCCACGAGCAGTACTTC. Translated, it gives CASSQGQGIHEQYF.

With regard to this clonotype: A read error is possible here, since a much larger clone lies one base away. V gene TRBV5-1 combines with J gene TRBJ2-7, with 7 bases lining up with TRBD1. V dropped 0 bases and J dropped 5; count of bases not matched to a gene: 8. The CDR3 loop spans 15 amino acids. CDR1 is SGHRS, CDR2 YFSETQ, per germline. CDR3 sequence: CASSLEGQRYNEQYF. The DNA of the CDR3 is TGCGCCAGCAGCTTGGAGGGACAGAGGTACAACGAGCAGTACTTC.

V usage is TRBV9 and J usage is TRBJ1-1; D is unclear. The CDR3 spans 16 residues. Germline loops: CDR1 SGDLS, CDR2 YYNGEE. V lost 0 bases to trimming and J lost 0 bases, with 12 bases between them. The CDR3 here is CASSVAPDGMNTEAFF. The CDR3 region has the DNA TGTGCCAGCAGCGTAGCTCCGGACGGAATGAACACTGAAGCTTTCTTT.

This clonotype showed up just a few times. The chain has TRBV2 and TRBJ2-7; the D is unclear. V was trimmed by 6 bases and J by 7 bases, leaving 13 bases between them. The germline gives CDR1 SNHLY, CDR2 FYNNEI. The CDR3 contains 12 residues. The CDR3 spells CASSRTAREQYF. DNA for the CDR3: TGTGCCAGCAGCCGGACGGCCAGGGAGCAGTACTTC.